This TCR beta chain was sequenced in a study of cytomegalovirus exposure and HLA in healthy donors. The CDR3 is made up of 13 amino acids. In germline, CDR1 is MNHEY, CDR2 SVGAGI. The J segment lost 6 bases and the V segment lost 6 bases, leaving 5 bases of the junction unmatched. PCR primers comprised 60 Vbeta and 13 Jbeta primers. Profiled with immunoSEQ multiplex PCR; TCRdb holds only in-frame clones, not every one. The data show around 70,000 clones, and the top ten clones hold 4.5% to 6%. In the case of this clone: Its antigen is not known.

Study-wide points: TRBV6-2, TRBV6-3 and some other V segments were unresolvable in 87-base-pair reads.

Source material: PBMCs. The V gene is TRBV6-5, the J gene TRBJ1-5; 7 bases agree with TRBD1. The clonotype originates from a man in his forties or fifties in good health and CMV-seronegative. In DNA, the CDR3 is TGTGCCAGCAGCCGACAGGGAGGTCAGCCCCAGCATTTT. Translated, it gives CASSRQGGQPQHF.